A single sample is the source of the 25 T cell receptor beta chains below, sequenced in a study of identical twins. TCRdb analysed the 5' RACE reads with MiXCR anew, one entry per CDR3 protein. This table holds more than 350,000 distinct CDR3 sequences, around 9.7% found once. Sequenced: naive T cells sorted from blood. The receptors here all came from a woman in her 50s in good health.

Concerning this clonotype: A read error may account for a junction end that differs from germline. J is TRBJ2-1 and V is TRBV7-7; 7 nucleotides align to TRBD2. The CDR3 is made up of 14 amino acids. Germline lookup yields CDR1 SSHAT and CDR2 FNYEAQ (reference sequence). The DNA of the CDR3 is TGTGCTAGCAGCTTTGGCGGGAGCCACAATGAGCAGTTCTTC. It translates to CASSFGGSHNEQFF. Drawing the rest from reference TRBV7-7 and TRBJ2-1, the complete variable domain is GAGVSQSPRYKVTKRGQDVTLRCDPISSHATLYWYQQALGQGPEFLTYFNYEAQPDKSGLPSDRFSAERPEGSISTLTIQRTEQRDSAMYRCASSFGGSHNEQFFGPGTRLTVL.

This clonotype was picked up a small number of times. CDR3 sequence: CASSLRTGPGGASGSHTGELFF. The CDR3 DNA follows: TGTGCCAGCAGCCTTAGGACAGGGCCTGGTGGGGCTAGCGGTTCTCACACCGGGGAGCTGTTTTTT. The genes are TRBV11-2 and TRBJ2-2, with D perhaps TRBD1 (8 bases). Germline CDR1 reads SGHAT; CDR2 reads FQNNGV. The CDR3 covers 22 residues. Trimming shortened V by 5 bases and J by 3 bases, and 34 bases separated the two germline ends.

This clonotype was seen a few times. The V call is TRBV29-1, the J call TRBJ1-1, with unresolved D. CDR3 length equals 14 residues. Trimming took off 0 bases at V and 5 bases at J, with 13 bases between the two ends. Germline V gives CDR1 SQVTM, CDR2 ANQGSEA. The CDR3 nucleotides read TGCAGCGTTGAAGAGGCCACCGCGTGGACTGAAGCTTTCTTT. Its translation: CSVEEATAWTEAFF.

This clonotype appeared many times. The chain joins TRBV29-1 to TRBJ2-2, with D possibly being TRBD1 (5 bases). The V end lost 4 bases, the J end lost 4 bases, and 10 bases lay between the germline ends. This CDR3 spans 13 amino acids. Germline V gene data show CDR1 as SQVTM and CDR2 as ANQGSEA. The CDR3 sequence: CSVVTGPTGELFF. CDR3 DNA sequence: TGCAGCGTTGTTACAGGACCCACCGGGGAGCTGTTTTTT.

This clonotype showed up many times. This rearrangement joins TRBV27 to TRBJ2-2; D call uncertain. The CDR3 consists of 14 residues. The ends were cut back, 5 bases at V and 4 bases at J, with 11 bases in the middle. Germline CDR1 is MNHEY and CDR2 is SMNVEV (reference sequence). CDR3 sequence: CASSNWEGTGELFF. DNA of the CDR3: TGTGCCAGCAGTAATTGGGAAGGCACCGGGGAGCTGTTTTTT.

Here the CDR3 reads CASSLLGKGKNTEAFF. The CDR3 nucleotides read TGTGCCAGCAGCTTATTGGGGAAAGGGAAGAACACTGAAGCTTTCTTT. The V and J genes are TRBV7-9 and TRBJ1-1; no reliable D call. This CDR3 comprises 16 residues. Per germline, CDR1 SEHNR and CDR2 FQNEAQ (reference sequence). V lost 2 bases to trimming and J lost 1 base, with 14 bases between them.

V is TRBV9 and J is TRBJ2-5; D unresolved. Trimming left V 3 bases short and J 5 bases short, with 11 bases between. Germline values: CDR1 SGDLS, CDR2 YYNGEE. The CDR3 spans 13 residues. The DNA for the CDR3 is TGTGCCAGCAGCGGGTCTGATGAGGAGACCCAGTACTTC. As protein: CASSGSDEETQYF.

Only a few counts were recorded for this clonotype. V usage is TRBV12-3 or TRBV12-4 and J usage is TRBJ2-1; D is undetermined. This CDR3 contains 17 residues. V was clipped by 5 bases and J by 0 bases, with 17 bases between them. The CDR3: CASSLHPGRSSYNEQFF. As DNA, the CDR3 is TGTGCCAGCAGTCTTCACCCCGGTAGAAGCTCCTACAATGAGCAGTTCTTC.

The V gene is TRBV5-1, the J gene TRBJ2-4, with D possibly matching TRBD1 (7 bases). Trimming removed 3 bases at V and 0 bases at J, with 13 bases between. The CDR3 runs 16 residues. Germline CDR1 is SGHRS and CDR2 is YFSETQ. CDR3 sequence (DNA): TGCGCCAGCAGCTCGGGGGACAGTCTAGCCAAAAACATTCAGTACTTC. Translating gives CASSSGDSLAKNIQYF. Full variable domain (rest looked up from reference TRBV5-1 and TRBJ2-4): KAGVTQTPRYLIKTRGQQVTLSCSPISGHRSVSWYQQTPGQGLQFLFEYFSETQRNKGNFPGRFSGRQFSNSRSEMNVSTLELGDSALYLCASSSGDSLAKNIQYFGAGTRLSVL.

The chain links TRBV5-1 to TRBJ1-1, with TRBD1 matching over 7 bases. CDR3 length: 12 residues. The V gene's germline CDR1 is SGHRS and CDR2 YFSETQ. V shed 5 bases, J shed 5 bases, and the junction held 3 bases outside the gene matches. The CDR3 region is CASRQQGTEAFF. The CDR3 DNA follows: TGCGCCAGCAGGCAACAGGGGACTGAAGCTTTCTTT.

This chain connects TRBV9 to TRBJ2-3, with 7 bases that match TRBD2. Germline loops: CDR1 SGDLS, CDR2 YYNGEE. The length of the CDR3 is 16 residues. V was pared by 0 bases and J by 6 bases, with 10 bases of the junction left unmatched. CDR3 DNA sequence: TGTGCCAGCAGCGTAGCGACTAGCCGCCCGGTTGATACGCAGTATTTT. As protein: CASSVATSRPVDTQYF.

This clonotype was counted at least ten times. The J gene is TRBJ1-4, the V gene TRBV2, with TRBD1 matching over 12 bases. Germline CDR1 and CDR2: SNHLY and FYNNEI. There are 19 residues in the CDR3. Trimming at V came to 6 bases and at J to 8 bases, leaving 19 bases not matched to a gene. The DNA for the CDR3 is TGTGCCAGCAGCGGGACAGGGGGCGCTTGGCCAAACCCGTCGGAAAAACTGTTTTTT. Translating gives CASSGTGGAWPNPSEKLFF. The full variable domain, completed using reference TRBV2 and TRBJ1-4, is EPEVTQTPSHQVTQMGQEVILRCVPISNHLYFYWYRQILGQKVEFLVSFYNNEISEKSEIFDDQFSVERPDGSNFTLKIRSTKLEDSAMYFCASSGTGGAWPNPSEKLFFGSGTQLSVL.

This clonotype was found a few times. This chain links TRBV11-2 with TRBJ2-5; D tentatively reads TRBD1 or TRBD2 (5 bases each). The germline V and J ends were trimmed by 0 bases and 3 bases, with 17 bases remaining between them. The germline CDR1 and CDR2 sequences are SGHAT and FQNNGV. The CDR3 is 17 residues long. CDR3 in DNA: TGTGCCAGCAGCTTAGATCTTCCCGGGGCAGCCGAAGAGACCCAGTACTTC. Translating it yields CASSLDLPGAAEETQYF.

This clonotype was counted between two and nine times. V and J are TRBV29-1 and TRBJ2-1, with 9 positions matching TRBD2. Germline CDR1 is SQVTM and CDR2 is ANQGSEA. The trim removed 5 bases at V and 8 bases at J, leaving 10 bases unmatched. The CDR3 covers 14 residues. The CDR3 loop reads CSVTSAGGTYEQFF. DNA of the CDR3: TGCAGCGTTACCTCGGCGGGAGGGACCTATGAGCAGTTCTTC.

This clonotype was seen repeatedly, ten times or more. The rearrangement uses TRBV6-5 and TRBJ2-1; D gene ambiguous. V dropped 0 bases and J dropped 1 base, with 10 bases sitting between them. Germline CDR1 MNHEY, CDR2 SVGAGI. This CDR3 is 16 amino acids long. The CDR3: CASSYSGLMSYNEQFF. The CDR3 DNA is TGTGCCAGCAGTTACTCAGGGCTCATGTCCTACAATGAGCAGTTCTTC.

This clonotype was counted only a few times. J is TRBJ1-1 and V is TRBV5-1, with a possible D match to TRBD1 (5 bases). Germline V gene sequence: CDR1 SGHRS, CDR2 YFSETQ. Trimming cost V 3 bases and J 5 bases, with 20 bases left between them. This CDR3 region has 16 residues. The CDR3 here is CASSSGLGAGGTEAFF. CDR3 bases: TGCGCCAGCAGCTCCGGGCTAGGGGCCGGAGGGACTGAAGCTTTCTTT.

The sample holds many counts of this clonotype. The rearrangement links TRBV7-9 to TRBJ2-4; no reliable D call. From germline, CDR1 is SEHNR and CDR2 FQNEAQ (reference sequence). CDR3 length: 13 amino acids. Trimming pared 0 bases from V and 3 bases from J, leaving 3 bases between. CDR3 sequence reads: CASSLAFKNIQYF. The CDR3 bases are TGTGCCAGCAGCTTAGCGTTCAAAAACATTCAGTACTTC.

This clonotype was observed many times. A junction boundary mismatches the germline segment, possibly from a read error. CDR3 DNA: TGTGCCAGCAGCCTAGCCCGGTACGAGCAGTACTTC. Translation: CASSLARYEQYF. The chain has TRBV7-2 and TRBJ2-7; maybe TRBD2 (5 bases). The CDR3 length is 12 residues. Germline CDR1 and CDR2: SGHTA and FQGNSA.

This clonotype has ten or more counts. V is TRBV25-1 and J is TRBJ2-1, with a tentative D call TRBD1 (6 bases). This CDR3 has 13 amino acids. V lost 7 bases and J lost 14, with 21 bases in between. CDR1 is MGHDK and CDR2 is SYGVNS in the germline V gene. The CDR3 DNA follows: TGTGCCAGCAAAACCTCGTTGCAGGGGTCGGAGTTCTTC. Encoded protein: CASKTSLQGSEFF.

This clonotype came up many times. The chain recombines TRBV15 with TRBJ2-1; D gene unclear. CDR1 and CDR2 from the germline V gene are LNHNV and YYDKDF (reference sequence). V lost 0 bases and J 10 bases, leaving 13 bases between the germline ends. There are 14 residues in the CDR3. The CDR3 DNA sequence: TGTGCCACCAGCAGAGATATTGGGATGGAGGAGCAGTTCTTC. As protein: CATSRDIGMEEQFF. Based on the CDR3 plus reference TRBV15 and TRBJ2-1, the full variable domain is DAMVIQNPRYQVTQFGKPVTLSCSQTLNHNVMYWYQQKSSQAPKLLFHYYDKDFNNEADTPDNFQSRRPNTSFCFLDIRSPGLGDTAMYLCATSRDIGMEEQFFGPGTRLTVL.

CDR3 region: CSARKAASTDTQYF. In DNA, the CDR3 is TGCAGTGCTAGAAAAGCGGCTAGCACAGATACGCAGTATTTT. The chain combines TRBV20-1 with TRBJ2-3; possibly TRBD2 for D (5 bases). Trimming shortened V by 2 bases and J by 0 bases, and 9 bases separated the two germline ends. CDR3 length: 14 amino acids. Germline CDR1 DFQATT, CDR2 SNEGSKA (reference sequence).

A remark on this clonotype: At one end, the junction sequence differs from germline, possibly due to a read error. The rearrangement joins TRBV28 to TRBJ2-7; D not resolved. Germline V lookup: CDR1 MDHEN, CDR2 SYDVKM. CDR3 length equals 11 residues. The CDR3 coding sequence is TGTGCCAGCAGTTTTACCCAAGAGCAGTGCTTC. Its protein is CASSFTQEQCF.

This clonotype came up many times. The chain couples TRBV20-1 to TRBJ2-1, with TRBD2 identical over 12 bases. Germline lookup yields CDR1 DFQATT and CDR2 SNEGSKA (reference sequence). Unmatched junction bases numbered 8, after V lost 3 bases and J lost 8 bases. The CDR3 consists of 15 residues. In nucleotides, the CDR3 is TGCAGTGCTAGCCCCACTAGCGGGAGGCAGGATGAGCAGTTCTTC. This codes for CSASPTSGRQDEQFF.

This clonotype was detected ten times or more. V is TRBV29-1 and J is TRBJ2-1; D is unresolved. Germline V gene lookup returns CDR1 SQVTM and CDR2 ANQGSEA. Trimming took off 4 bases at V and 7 bases at J, with 11 bases between the two ends. This CDR3 region has 12 residues. The CDR3 bases are TGCAGCGTTGTCCGCGGTAAAAATGAGCAGTTCTTC. Translating gives CSVVRGKNEQFF.

The J gene is TRBJ2-1, the V gene TRBV3-1; D might be TRBD1 or TRBD2, each matching 5 bases. Trimming removed 1 base from V and 8 bases from J, with 21 bases in between. Germline loops: CDR1 LGHDT, CDR2 YNNKEL (reference sequence). The CDR3 is 17 residues long. CDR3 DNA sequence: TGTGCCAGCAGCCAAGTGGGGGTAGGACACCGGTCATATGAGCAGTTCTTC. This translates into CASSQVGVGHRSYEQFF.